This record looks at one TCR beta chain sequence and its context. Its antigen is undetermined. The entry originates in a study of cytomegalovirus exposure and HLA in healthy donors. Study-level findings and limits: Overall, approximately 150 TCR beta chains were annotated as cytomegalovirus-associated.

The study ran its PCR with 60 Vbeta and 13 Jbeta primers. The table came from immunoSEQ multiplex PCR; TCRdb's copy has only in-frame clones and leaves some out. The sample lists 150,000 to 200,000 clones; roughly 82% were seen once. CDR3 length: 13 residues. Trimming took 6 bases from V and 0 from J, leaving 9 bases between them. The V gene's germline CDR1 is SGHDT and CDR2 YYEEEE. The sequenced sample consisted of PBMCs. The J gene is TRBJ1-1, the V gene TRBV5-6; TRBD1 might be the D (5 bases). The source of this sequence is a middle-aged man in good health and CMV-seropositive. CDR3 amino acids: CASTGGLNTEAFF. CDR3 DNA sequence: TGTGCCAGCACGGGGGGATTGAACACTGAAGCTTTCTTT.